This section outlines one T cell receptor beta chain sequence together with its context. Its specificity is not known. These data come from a study of T cell responses to AZD1222 COVID-19 vaccine. Study-level findings and limits: White British people made up most donors, females outnumbered males, and clonal diversity was possibly underestimated.

CDR3 length: 16 amino acids. Germline V gene data show CDR1 as MNHEY and CDR2 as SVGAGI. Trimming cost V 2 bases and J 0 bases, with 11 bases left between them. Sequencing was performed with immunoSEQ multiplex PCR; in TCRdb, only in-frame clones are kept and a portion is missing. The sample carries some 200,000 clones, 85% to 95% recorded once. This TCR was recovered from an adult in good health. The chain recombines TRBV6-5 with TRBJ2-1; TRBD2 is a possible D gene (6 bases). The sample consisted of peripheral blood, taken on day 0 of AZD1222 vaccination. CDR3 DNA sequence: TGTGCCAGCAGTTACCGAGCCGGGAGCTCCTACAATGAGCAGTTCTTC. This translates into CASSYRAGSSYNEQFF.